This T cell receptor (beta chain) was identified during a study of blood T cell repertoires in COVID-19. Study overall: PBMCs, B-cell-depleted T cells, or T cells were the source of the cDNA or gDNA that made up the material.

The V end was cut by 4 bases, the J end by 8 bases, with 6 bases between. The CDR3 is made up of 12 amino acids. Germline V gene data show CDR1 as SGHTA and CDR2 as FQGTGA. Clones were sequenced by immunoSEQ multiplex PCR, and TCRdb holds only the in-frame ones, with some missing. The sample lists approximately 70,000 clones; 75% to 95% were seen once. This clonotype originated in a man aged 40-55 years with COVID-19, enrolled during active disease. The chain links TRBV7-3 to TRBJ1-6; no firm D call. The sequencing input was peripheral blood. Written as DNA, the CDR3 is TGTGCCAGCAGCTCCCGCGATTCACCCCTCCACTTT. It is translated as CASSSRDSPLHF.